This entry describes one TCR beta chain. The data belong to a study of blood T cell repertoires in COVID-19. The repertoire was sequenced with immunoSEQ multiplex PCR; TCRdb's copy has only in-frame clones and lacks some. The sample shows around 250,000 clones, approximately 88% of them seen only once. The CDR3 loop spans 13 amino acids. V lost 0 bases to trimming and J lost 6 bases, with 6 bases between them. The V gene's germline CDR1 is SGHVS and CDR2 FQNEAQ. The chain couples TRBV7-8 to TRBJ1-5; D remains ambiguous. Input material: PBMCs or T cells enriched from blood (not recorded which). This TCR derives from a woman in her 40s who had been exposed to COVID-19. The CDR3 reads CASSLAPVQPQHF. The DNA of the CDR3 is TGTGCCAGCAGCTTAGCCCCTGTTCAGCCCCAGCATTTT.